This T cell receptor beta chain comes out of a study of glioma-infiltrating T cells after dendritic cell vaccination. For the study at large: Patients had newly diagnosed or recurrent glioblastoma and received dendritic cell vaccines.

This clone occurred a few times. Its antigen remains unknown. CDR1 SGHDN and CDR2 FVKESK come from the germline V gene. The CDR3 covers 14 residues. Trimming removed 0 bases at V and 4 bases at J, with 9 bases between. Regarding the study as a whole: Complete blood and tumor specimen sets were limited to few patients.

Measured with immunoSEQ multiplex PCR; TCRdb has only the in-frame clones, and not every one. The profile shows fewer than 85,000 clones, 81% of them singletons. This chain links TRBV14 with TRBJ1-2; D is perhaps TRBD1 (6 bases). The receptor was derived from a human donor with glioblastoma. This material consisted of blood, taken before dendritic cell vaccination. The DNA for the CDR3 is TGTGCCAGCAGCCAAGAGGACAGAGGCTATGGCTACACCTTC. Translated: CASSQEDRGYGYTF.